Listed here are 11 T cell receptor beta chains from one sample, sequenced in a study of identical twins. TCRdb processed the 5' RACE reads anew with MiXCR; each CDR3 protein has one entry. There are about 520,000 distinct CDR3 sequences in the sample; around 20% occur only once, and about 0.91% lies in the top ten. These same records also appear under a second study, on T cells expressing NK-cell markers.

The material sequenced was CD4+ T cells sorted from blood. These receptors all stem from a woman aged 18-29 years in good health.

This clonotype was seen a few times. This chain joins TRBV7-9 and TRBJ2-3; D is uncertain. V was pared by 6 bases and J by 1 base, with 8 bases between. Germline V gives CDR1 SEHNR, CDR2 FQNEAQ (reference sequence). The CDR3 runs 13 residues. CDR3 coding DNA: TGTGCCAGCAGGCCTACGGGCACAGATACGCAGTATTTT. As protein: CASRPTGTDTQYF. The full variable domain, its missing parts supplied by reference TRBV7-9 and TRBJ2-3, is DTGVSQNPRHKITKRGQNVTFRCDPISEHNRLYWYRQTLGQGPEFLTYFQNEAQLEKSRLLSDRFSAERPKGSFSTLEIQRTEQGDSAMYLCASRPTGTDTQYFGPGTRLTVL.

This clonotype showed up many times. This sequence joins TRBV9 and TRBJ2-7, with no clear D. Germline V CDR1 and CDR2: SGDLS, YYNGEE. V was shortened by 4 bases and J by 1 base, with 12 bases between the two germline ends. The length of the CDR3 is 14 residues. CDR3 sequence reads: CASSPRGSSYEQYF. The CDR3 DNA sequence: TGTGCCAGCAGCCCTAGAGGCAGTTCCTACGAGCAGTACTTC.

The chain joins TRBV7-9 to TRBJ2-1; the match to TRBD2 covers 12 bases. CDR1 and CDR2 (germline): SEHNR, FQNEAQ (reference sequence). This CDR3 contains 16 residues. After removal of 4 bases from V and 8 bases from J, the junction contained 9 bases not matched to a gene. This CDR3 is CASSSGLAGSSDEQFF. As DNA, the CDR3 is TGTGCCAGCAGCTCGGGACTAGCGGGTAGTTCGGATGAGCAGTTCTTC.

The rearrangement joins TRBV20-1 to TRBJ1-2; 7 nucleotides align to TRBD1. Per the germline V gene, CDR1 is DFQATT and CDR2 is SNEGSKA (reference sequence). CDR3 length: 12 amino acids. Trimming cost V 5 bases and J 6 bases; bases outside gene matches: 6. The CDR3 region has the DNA TGCAGTGCTCGACAGGGTGGGCATGGCTACACCTTC. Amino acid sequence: CSARQGGHGYTF.

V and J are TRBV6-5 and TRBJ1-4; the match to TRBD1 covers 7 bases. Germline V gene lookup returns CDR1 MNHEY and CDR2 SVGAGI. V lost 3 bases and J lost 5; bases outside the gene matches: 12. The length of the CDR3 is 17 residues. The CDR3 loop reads CASSYKGAWVGNEKLFF. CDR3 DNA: TGTGCCAGCAGTTATAAGGGGGCTTGGGTTGGAAATGAAAAACTGTTTTTT.

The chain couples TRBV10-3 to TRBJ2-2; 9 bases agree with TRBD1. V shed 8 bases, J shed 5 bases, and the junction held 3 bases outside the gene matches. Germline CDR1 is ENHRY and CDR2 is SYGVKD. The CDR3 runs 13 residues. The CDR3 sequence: CAIGTGRTGELFF. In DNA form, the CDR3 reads TGTGCCATCGGGACAGGGCGAACCGGGGAGCTGTTTTTT.

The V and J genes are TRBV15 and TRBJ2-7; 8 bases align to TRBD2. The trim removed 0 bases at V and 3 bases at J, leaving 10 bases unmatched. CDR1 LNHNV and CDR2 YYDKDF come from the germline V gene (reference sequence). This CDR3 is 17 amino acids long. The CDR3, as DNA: TGTGCCACCAGCAGAGAAAGTTTGGCGGGAGGTATCTACGAGCAGTACTTC. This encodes CATSRESLAGGIYEQYF.

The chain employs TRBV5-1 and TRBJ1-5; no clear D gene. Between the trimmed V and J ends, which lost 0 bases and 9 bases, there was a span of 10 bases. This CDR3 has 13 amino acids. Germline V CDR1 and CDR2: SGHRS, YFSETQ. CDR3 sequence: CASSLDPLGPQHF. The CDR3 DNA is TGCGCCAGCAGCTTGGACCCCTTGGGGCCCCAGCATTTT.

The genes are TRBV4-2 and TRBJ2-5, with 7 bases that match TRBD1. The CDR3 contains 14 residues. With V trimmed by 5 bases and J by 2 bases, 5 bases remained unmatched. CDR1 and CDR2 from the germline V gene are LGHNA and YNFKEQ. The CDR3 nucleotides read TGTGCCAGCAGCAACTTACAGGGGCAAGAGACCCAGTACTTC. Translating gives CASSNLQGQETQYF.

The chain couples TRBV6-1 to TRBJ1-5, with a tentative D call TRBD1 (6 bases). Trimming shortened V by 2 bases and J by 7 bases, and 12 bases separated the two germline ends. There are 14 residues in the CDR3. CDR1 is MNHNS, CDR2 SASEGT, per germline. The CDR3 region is CASSEQAGDQPQHF. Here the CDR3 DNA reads TGTGCCAGCAGTGAACAGGCAGGGGACCAGCCCCAGCATTTT.

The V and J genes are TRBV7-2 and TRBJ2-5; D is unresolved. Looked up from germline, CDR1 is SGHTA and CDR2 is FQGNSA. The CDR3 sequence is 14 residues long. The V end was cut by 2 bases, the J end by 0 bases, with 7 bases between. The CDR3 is CASSLKGNQETQYF. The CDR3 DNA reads TGTGCCAGCAGCTTAAAAGGGAACCAAGAGACCCAGTACTTC. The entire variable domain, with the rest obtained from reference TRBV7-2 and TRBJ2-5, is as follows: GAGVSQSPSNKVTEKGKDVELRCDPISGHTALYWYRQSLGQGLEFLIYFQGNSAPDKSGLPSDRFSAERTGGSVSTLTIQRTQQEDSAVYLCASSLKGNQETQYFGPGTRLLVL.